This T cell receptor beta chain appears in the sequencing data of a study of shared clonotypes between healthy human individuals. Germline lookup yields CDR1 LNHDA and CDR2 SQIVND (reference sequence). Trimming left V 8 bases short and J 5 bases short, with 15 bases between. The CDR3 spans 13 residues. The table came from immunoSEQ multiplex PCR; TCRdb's copy has only in-frame clones and leaves some out. The sample carries about 710,000 clones, around four fifths recorded once. The TCR sequence derives from a woman aged 25 to 39 in good health. The sequenced sample was memory CD4+ T cells sorted from blood. As to subset: CD45RA-negative fraction. The chain couples TRBV19 to TRBJ1-1; D possibly corresponds to TRBD1 (6 bases). CDR3 residues: CASQGRWVTEAFF. The CDR3, as DNA: TGTGCCAGTCAGGGGCGATGGGTGACTGAAGCTTTCTTT. Supplemented by reference TRBV19 and TRBJ1-1, the full variable domain reads DGGITQSPKYLFRKEGQNVTLSCEQNLNHDAMYWYRQDPGQGLRLIYYSQIVNDFQKGDIAEGYSVSREKKESFPLTVTSAQKNPTAFYLCASQGRWVTEAFFGQGTRLTVV.